Listed below are T cell receptor beta chains from one sample, sequenced in a study of Tregs in tolerant kidney transplant recipients. Only in-frame clones appear in the TCRdb table, and some are missing; sequencing was by immunoSEQ multiplex PCR. In the table there are approximately 90,000 clones, over 85% of which are singletons. The sequenced sample was CD4+ T cells from blood (PBMCs), obtained 12 months after the transplant. All receptors derive from a human patient who received a combined kidney and bone marrow transplant. T cells may partly derive from the graft donor. CDR3s include the opening cysteine and the closing phenylalanine or tryptophan. D genes are given only for firm matches. Not every row has a clone size; where given, it reads once, few, many or a size class.

j_gene | v_gene | len | abundance | d_gene | CDR3aa | CDR3nt
TRBJ1-3 | TRBV25-1 | 15 | NA | NA | CASSESGGAGNTIYF | TGTGCCAGCAGTGAATCCGGGGGGGCTGGAAACACCATATATTTT
TRBJ2-2 | TRBV7-9 | 12 | NA | NA | CASSLLSGELFF | TGTGCCAGCAGCCTCCTTTCCGGGGAGCTGTTTTTT
TRBJ1-2 | TRBV11-2 | 13 | NA | NA | CASSLGRTRAITF | TGTGCCAGCAGCTTAGGACGGACTCGAGCGATTACCTTC
TRBJ2-1 | TRBV7-2 | 14 | NA | NA | CASSLGAPYNEQFF | TGTGCCAGCAGCTTAGGGGCACCCTACAATGAGCAGTTCTTC
TRBJ2-3 | TRBV4-3 | 18 | once | TRBD2 | CASSRRLAGGSSTDTQYF | TGCGCCAGCAGCCGCCGACTAGCGGGGGGATCTAGCACAGATACGCAGTATTTT
TRBJ2-5 | TRBV18 | 15 | NA | NA | CASSPDTGPEETQYF | TGTGCCAGCTCACCCGATACAGGGCCTGAAGAGACCCAGTACTTC
TRBJ1-5 | TRBV19 | 15 | few | NA | CASSIGQGRGQPQHF | TGTGCCAGTAGTATAGGTCAGGGGCGAGGTCAGCCCCAGCATTTT
TRBJ2-7 | TRBV7-9 | 14 | NA | NA | CASSSLPGVYEQYF | TGTGCCAGCAGCTCACTACCCGGGGTCTACGAGCAGTACTTC
TRBJ2-7 | TRBV30 | 12 | NA | NA | CAWSVPRGEQYF | TGTGCCTGGAGTGTACCAAGGGGCGAGCAGTACTTC
TRBJ2-7 | TRBV4-1 | 16 | NA | TRBD2 | CASSQTSTSGTYEQYF | TGCGCCAGCAGCCAAACCTCGACTAGCGGTACCTACGAGCAGTACTTC
TRBJ2-2 | TRBV5-1 | 16 | NA | TRBD1 | CASSSLQGARSGELFF | TGCGCCAGCAGCTCCTTACAGGGGGCGCGGTCCGGGGAGCTGTTTTTT
TRBJ2-7 | TRBV5-1 | 16 | NA | NA | CASSDQSGGGLDEQYF | TGCGCCAGCAGCGATCAAAGCGGAGGGGGCTTGGACGAGCAGTACTTC
TRBJ2-7 | TRBV7-2 | 17 | once | TRBD2 | CASSHQTGLAVSYEQYF | TGTGCCAGCAGCCATCAGACCGGACTAGCGGTTTCCTACGAGCAGTACTTC
TRBJ2-5 | TRBV19 | 14 | NA | TRBD1 | CASSMGQGGETQYF | TGTGCCAGTAGTATGGGACAGGGGGGTGAGACCCAGTACTTC
TRBJ2-5 | TRBV9 | 15 | NA | TRBD2 | CASSSTSGYQETQYF | TGTGCCAGTTCCTCGACTAGCGGGTACCAAGAGACCCAGTACTTC
TRBJ1-2 | TRBV18 | 15 | once | NA | CASSPSSGQNYGYTF | TGTGCCAGCTCACCTAGCTCCGGACAGAACTATGGCTACACCTTC
TRBJ2-2 | TRBV9 | 14 | NA | NA | CASSVSSNTGELFF | TGTGCCAGCAGCGTATCATCGAACACCGGGGAGCTGTTTTTT
TRBJ2-1 | TRBV10-3 | 14 | once | TRBD1 | CAISGTGNRNEQFF | TGTGCCATCAGTGGGACAGGGAATAGAAATGAGCAGTTCTTC
TRBJ2-7 | TRBV4-1 | 14 | few | NA | CASSLRHGTYEQYF | TGCGCCAGCAGCCTAAGACACGGAACCTACGAGCAGTACTTC
TRBJ2-5 | TRBV6-5 | 15 | NA | TRBD2 | CASRKIQGAGETQYF | TGTGCCAGCAGAAAAATCCAGGGAGCGGGGGAGACCCAGTACTTC
TRBJ2-4 | TRBV2 | 14 | NA | NA | CASSPVRTGNIQYF | TGTGCCAGCAGTCCCGTCCGTACGGGGAACATTCAGTACTTC
TRBJ2-7 | TRBV5-1 | 15 | NA | TRBD2 | CASSQPSGNRDEQYF | TGCGCCAGCAGCCAGCCGAGCGGGAATCGGGACGAGCAGTACTTC
TRBJ2-7 | TRBV7-2 | 16 | NA | NA | CASSFGGPNPSYEQYF | TGTGCCAGCAGCTTCGGAGGGCCAAACCCCTCCTACGAGCAGTACTTC
TRBJ1-2 | TRBV6-1 | 15 | NA | TRBD1 | CASSEGRQGAYGYTF | TGTGCCAGCAGTGAGGGAAGACAGGGTGCCTATGGCTACACCTTC
TRBJ1-5 | TRBV28 | 14 | NA | TRBD1 | CASSSQGHGQPQHF | TGTGCCAGCAGTTCACAGGGGCACGGGCAGCCCCAGCATTTT
TRBJ2-2 | TRBV4-1 | 19 | once | TRBD1 | CASSLNKGGTGRIRGELFF | TGCGCCAGCAGCCTCAATAAGGGGGGGACAGGGAGGATCCGGGGGGAGCTGTTTTTT
TRBJ2-5 | TRBV4-1 | 15 | NA | TRBD2 | CASSTRLARGETQYF | TGCGCCAGCAGCACCCGACTAGCGCGGGGGGAGACCCAGTACTTC
TRBJ1-5 | TRBV6-1 | 13 | NA | NA | CASRTNRGQPQHF | TGTGCCTCCCGGACAAACCGGGGGCAGCCCCAGCATTTT
TRBJ2-7 | TRBV28 | 15 | NA | TRBD1 | CASSLTGQGAYEQYF | TGTGCCAGCAGTTTGACGGGACAGGGAGCCTACGAGCAGTACTTC
TRBJ1-5 | TRBV7-2 | 15 | NA | TRBD1 | CASSFTGDSNQPQHF | TGTGCCAGCAGCTTTACAGGGGACAGCAATCAGCCCCAGCATTTT
TRBJ2-2 | TRBV5-6 | 14 | NA | NA | CASSSSRGFGELFF | TGTGCCAGCAGCTCCTCTCGGGGATTCGGGGAGCTGTTTTTT
TRBJ2-7 | TRBV27 | 14 | NA | TRBD1 | CASSLQGVRYEQYF | TGTGCCAGCAGTCTACAGGGGGTAAGGTACGAGCAGTACTTC
TRBJ2-7 | TRBV4-2 | 18 | few | TRBD2 | CASSLALAGGQSLYEQYF | TGTGCCAGCAGCCTAGCGCTAGCGGGGGGGCAATCCCTTTACGAGCAGTACTTC
TRBJ2-4 | TRBV19 | 15 | NA | NA | CASTVPGVAKNIQYF | TGTGCCAGTACAGTACCGGGGGTGGCCAAAAACATTCAGTACTTC
TRBJ1-2 | TRBV6-5 | 14 | NA | NA | CASSYGGGRYGYTF | TGTGCCAGCAGCTACGGGGGGGGAAGGTATGGCTACACCTTC
TRBJ2-6 | TRBV5-1 | 17 | NA | TRBD2 | CASRSPGLAGGANVLTF | TGCGCCAGCAGATCTCCGGGACTAGCGGGAGGGGCCAACGTCCTGACTTTC
TRBJ2-3 | TRBV7-2 | 16 | NA | TRBD2 | CASSLLGLAISDTQYF | TGTGCCAGCAGCTTATTGGGACTAGCGATTTCAGATACGCAGTATTTT
TRBJ2-2 | TRBV30 | 14 | NA | TRBD2 | CAWSRLAVSGELFF | TGTGCCTGGAGCCGGCTAGCGGTATCCGGGGAGCTGTTTTTT
TRBJ2-5 | TRBV4-3 | 16 | NA | TRBD1 | CASSQDLADRVETQYF | TGCGCCAGCAGCCAAGATTTGGCGGACAGGGTAGAGACCCAGTACTTC
TRBJ2-7 | TRBV28 | 12 | NA | NA | CASSLVKSTSYF | TGTGCCAGCAGTCTCGTAAAATCGACTTCGTACTTC
TRBJ2-5 | TRBV7-9 | 17 | NA | TRBD2 | CASSLGGWAGGQETQYF | TGTGCCAGCAGCTTAGGAGGATGGGCGGGGGGGCAAGAGACCCAGTACTTC
TRBJ2-7 | TRBV10-3 | 13 | few | NA | CATSSLSDYEQYF | TGTGCCACCTCATCCCTTAGCGACTACGAGCAGTACTTC
TRBJ2-3 | TRBV5-3 | 18 | NA | TRBD2 | CARSFGTSGIGPTDTQYF | TGTGCCAGAAGCTTCGGGACTAGCGGGATAGGGCCCACAGATACGCAGTATTTT
TRBJ2-1 | TRBV14 | 15 | NA | TRBD2 | CASSLGTSGSNEQFF | TGTGCCAGCAGCCTGGGGACTAGCGGGAGCAATGAGCAGTTCTTC
TRBJ2-2 | TRBV6-6 | 16 | NA | TRBD1 | CASSPGQGSGTGELFF | TGTGCCAGCAGCCCGGGACAGGGGTCGGGAACCGGGGAGCTGTTTTTT